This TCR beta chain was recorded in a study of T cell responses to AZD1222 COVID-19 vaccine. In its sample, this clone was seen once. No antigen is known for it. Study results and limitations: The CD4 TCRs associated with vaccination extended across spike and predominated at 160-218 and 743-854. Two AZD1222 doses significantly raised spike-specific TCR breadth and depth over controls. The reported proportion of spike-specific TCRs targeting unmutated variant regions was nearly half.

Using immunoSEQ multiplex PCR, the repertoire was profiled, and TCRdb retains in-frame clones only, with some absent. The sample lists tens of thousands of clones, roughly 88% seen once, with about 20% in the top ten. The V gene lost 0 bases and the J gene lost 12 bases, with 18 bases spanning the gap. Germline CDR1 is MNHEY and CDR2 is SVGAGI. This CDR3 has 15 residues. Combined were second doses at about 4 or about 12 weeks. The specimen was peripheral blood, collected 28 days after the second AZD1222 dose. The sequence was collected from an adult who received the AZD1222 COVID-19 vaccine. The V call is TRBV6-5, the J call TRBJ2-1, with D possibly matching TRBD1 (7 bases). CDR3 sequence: CASSYSKGGRRAQFF. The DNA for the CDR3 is TGTGCCAGCAGTTACTCGAAAGGGGGCAGGAGGGCGCAGTTCTTC.